These 10 T cell receptor beta chains came from one sample sequenced in a study of STAT5B mutations in CD4+ large granular lymphocyte leukemia (dated by TCRdb to between 2021 and 2022). Receptors were amplified or captured by the immunoSEQ multiplex PCR assay. Held by TCRdb, this immuneACCESS table contains in-frame sequences only and omits some clones. Under half of the omission traces to an unresolved V gene where checked; the cause of the rest is unknown. For this sample the table gives about 25,000 clones, of which around 81% were detected only once. The top ten clones comprise more than 0.25% of the sample. Sequenced material: CD4+ T cells from blood buffy coats. The receptors here all came from a human donor in good health.

This clone was detected a few times. This chain uses TRBV2 with TRBJ2-5; either TRBD1 or TRBD2 may fit D (6 bases each). This CDR3 comprises 15 residues. The germline V gene encodes CDR1 SNHLY and CDR2 FYNNEI. Trimming stripped 2 bases from V and 3 bases from J, with 13 bases between. The CDR3 DNA reads as TGTGCCAGCAGTGAAACCGGGGGCGCCGAAGAGACCCAGTACTTC. This gives the protein CASSETGGAEETQYF.

V and J are TRBV28 and TRBJ1-2; D call uncertain. Germline assignment: CDR1 MDHEN and CDR2 SYDVKM. Deletions cut 3 bases from V and 5 bases from J, with 19 bases between. This CDR3 region has 16 residues. CDR3 DNA: TGTGCCAGCAGTTTGAAACGCGTCACCGTGAGATATGGCTACACCTTC. This codes for CASSLKRVTVRYGYTF.

The rearrangement uses TRBV7-8 and TRBJ1-2; D gene uncertain. Trimming took 5 bases from V and 8 from J, leaving 12 bases between them. Germline assignment: CDR1 SGHVS and CDR2 FQNEAQ. The CDR3 totals 12 residues. This chain's CDR3 is CASSPTMGGYTF. CDR3 DNA sequence: TGTGCCAGCAGCCCGACTATGGGCGGCTACACCTTC.

The V call is TRBV7-2, the J call TRBJ1-1; no clear D gene. Germline V gene data show CDR1 as SGHTA and CDR2 as FQGNSA. The ends were cut back, 1 base at V and 7 bases at J, with 10 bases in the middle. There are 13 residues in the CDR3. CDR3 DNA sequence: TGTGCCAGCAGCTTAGACAGACTAAGTGAAGCTTTCTTT. Translated, it gives CASSLDRLSEAFF.

The gene calls are TRBV5-6 and TRBJ1-2, with D maybe TRBD1 (6 bases). V was cut by 3 bases and J by 8 bases, with 14 bases left in between. The CDR3 is made up of 13 amino acids. CDR1 SGHDT and CDR2 YYEEEE come from the germline V gene. CDR3 coding DNA: TGTGCCAGCAGCTCCACAGGGTTTAGGGGCTACACCTTC. This codes for CASSSTGFRGYTF.

The chain recombines TRBV18 with TRBJ1-4; D gene unclear. Germline V lookup: CDR1 KGHSH, CDR2 LQKENI. Trimming stripped 1 base from V and 12 bases from J, with 15 bases between. The CDR3 length is 14 residues. Written as DNA, the CDR3 is TGTGCCAGCTCACCACGTTGGGAAATGAGGGAACTGTTTTTT. It encodes CASSPRWEMRELFF.

Here the CDR3 reads CASKPTGVGHEQFF. Here the CDR3 DNA reads TGTGCCAGTAAACCGACAGGGGTAGGACATGAGCAGTTCTTC. J is TRBJ2-1 and V is TRBV10-3, with 8 nucleotides matching TRBD1. Germline V CDR1 and CDR2: ENHRY, SYGVKD. This CDR3 region has 14 residues. V lost 10 bases and J lost 8; bases outside the gene matches: 13.

J is TRBJ2-5 and V is TRBV5-1, with a tentative D call TRBD1 (5 bases). The CDR3 has 14 residues. The ends were cut back, 4 bases at V and 5 bases at J, with 15 bases in the middle. CDR1 is SGHRS and CDR2 is YFSETQ in the germline V gene. CDR3 protein: CASSERLRAETQYF. For the CDR3, the DNA is TGCGCCAGCAGCGAACGGCTCAGGGCGGAGACCCAGTACTTC.

Remarks on this clone: One junction end disagrees with the germline gene, perhaps due to a read error. The chain has TRBV6-1 and TRBJ1-2; a weak D match, TRBD1 (5 bases). Germline-derived CDR1 and CDR2 are MNHNS and SASEGT. The CDR3 covers 13 residues. The CDR3 coding sequence is TGTGCCAGCCGTGACAGAGCTAACTATGGCTACACCTTC. The encoded protein is CASRDRANYGYTF.

Written as DNA, the CDR3 is TGTGCCAGCAGCTTATCCGGGACAGGGGGCTCCGGGGCCAACGTCCTGACTTTC. It yields the protein CASSLSGTGGSGANVLTF. V and J are TRBV7-3 and TRBJ2-6, with 12 positions matching TRBD1. Per germline, CDR1 SGHTA and CDR2 FQGTGA. V lost 2 bases and J lost 4; bases outside the gene matches: 6. The CDR3 sequence is 18 residues long.